The TCR beta chain under discussion was sequenced for a study of T cell clusters in autoimmune cytopenias. Germline CDR1 reads LGHNA; CDR2 reads YSLEER. This CDR3 comprises 13 residues. Remarks on this clonotype: The antigen is not known.

Tens of thousands of genome equivalents of blood DNA were amplified for TRB. Study-wide findings and caveats: The T cell clusters came from computational analysis alone and lack functional validation.

Multiplex touch-down PCR amplified TRB using TRB-A and TRB-B pools in one tube. TCRdb re-called the multiplex PCR reads, yielding one record per CDR3 amino acid sequence without DNA. The sample table sets out several thousand distinct CDR3 sequences. These records were also assigned to another study, of T cell repertoires in aging, cancer and after chemotherapy. In that study: Compared with age-matched healthy donors, untreated hematological or solid cancer patients showed higher blood TCR clonality. Loss of evenness, beyond lost richness, contributed to age-related TCR diversity decline in cancer patients.

The TCR sequence derives from a human donor in good health. This rearrangement joins TRBV4-3 to TRBJ1-5. Sequenced input: peripheral blood. The CDR3: CASSQGDNQPQHF.